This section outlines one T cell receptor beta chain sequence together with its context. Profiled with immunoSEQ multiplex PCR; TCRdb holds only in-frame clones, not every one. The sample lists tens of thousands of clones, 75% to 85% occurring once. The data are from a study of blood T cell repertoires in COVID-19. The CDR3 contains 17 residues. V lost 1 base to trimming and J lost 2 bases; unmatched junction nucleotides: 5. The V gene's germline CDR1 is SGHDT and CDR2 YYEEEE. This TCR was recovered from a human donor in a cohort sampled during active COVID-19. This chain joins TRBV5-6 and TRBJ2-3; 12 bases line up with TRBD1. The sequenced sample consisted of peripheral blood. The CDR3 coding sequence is TGTGCCAGCAGCTTGCGGGGACAGGGGGCCTCCACAGATACGCAGTATTTT. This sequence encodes CASSLRGQGASTDTQYF.